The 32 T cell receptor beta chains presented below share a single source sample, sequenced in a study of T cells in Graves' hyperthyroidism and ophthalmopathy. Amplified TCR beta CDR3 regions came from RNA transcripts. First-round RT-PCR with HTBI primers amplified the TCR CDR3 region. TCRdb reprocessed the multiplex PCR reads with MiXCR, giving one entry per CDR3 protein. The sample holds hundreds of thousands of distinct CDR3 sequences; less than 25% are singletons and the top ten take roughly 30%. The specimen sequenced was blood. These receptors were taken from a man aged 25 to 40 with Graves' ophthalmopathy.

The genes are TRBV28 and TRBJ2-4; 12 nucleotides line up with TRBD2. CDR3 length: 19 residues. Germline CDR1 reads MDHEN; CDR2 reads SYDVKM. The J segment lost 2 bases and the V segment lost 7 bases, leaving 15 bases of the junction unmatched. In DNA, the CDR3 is TGTGCCAGCACCCAAGGCGCTAGCGGGAGGGCCGATTCCAAAAACATTCAGTACTTC. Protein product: CASTQGASGRADSKNIQYF.

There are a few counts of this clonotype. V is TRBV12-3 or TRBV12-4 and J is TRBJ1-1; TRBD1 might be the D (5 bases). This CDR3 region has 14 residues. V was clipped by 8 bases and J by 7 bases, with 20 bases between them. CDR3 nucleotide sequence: TGTGCCAGCCGCCTGGGGCGGGGGACTGGTGAAGCTTTCTTT. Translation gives CASRLGRGTGEAFF.

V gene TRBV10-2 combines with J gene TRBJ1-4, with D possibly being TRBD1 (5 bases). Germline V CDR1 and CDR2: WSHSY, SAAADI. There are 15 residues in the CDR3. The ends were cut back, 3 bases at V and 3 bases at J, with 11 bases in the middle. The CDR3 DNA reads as TGCGCCAGCAGTGATGGAGGGGCGCCTAATGAAAAACTGTTTTTT. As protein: CASSDGGAPNEKLFF.

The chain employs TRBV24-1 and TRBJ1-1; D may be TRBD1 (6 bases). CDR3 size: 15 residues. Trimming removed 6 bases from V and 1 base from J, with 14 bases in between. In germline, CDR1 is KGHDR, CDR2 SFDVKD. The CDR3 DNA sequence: TGTGCCACCAGTTACCACTGGGACAAGAACACTGAAGCTTTCTTT. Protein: CATSYHWDKNTEAFF.

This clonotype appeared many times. The CDR3 DNA sequence: TGTGCCAGCAGCCCGGACAGCACTGAAGCTTTCTTT. It is translated as CASSPDSTEAFF. J is TRBJ1-1 and V is TRBV7-9, with a tentative D call TRBD1 (6 bases). Germline V gene data show CDR1 as SEHNR and CDR2 as FQNEAQ (reference sequence). The V and J ends lost 5 bases and 4 bases respectively, with 8 bases between them. The CDR3 extends over 12 amino acids.

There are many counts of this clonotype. CDR3 protein: CASSSVFSGANVLTF. CDR3 in DNA: TGTGCCAGCAGCTCGGTGTTCTCTGGGGCCAACGTCCTGACTTTC. The chain is built from TRBV11-1 and TRBJ2-6; D gene uncertain. Trimming removed 4 bases from V and 0 bases from J, with 7 bases in between. CDR1 is SGHAT and CDR2 is FQDESV in the germline V gene (reference sequence). The CDR3 is 15 residues long.

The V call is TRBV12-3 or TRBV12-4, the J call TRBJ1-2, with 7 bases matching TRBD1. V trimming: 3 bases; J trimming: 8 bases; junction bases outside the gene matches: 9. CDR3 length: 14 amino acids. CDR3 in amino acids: CASSLEGAFRGYTF. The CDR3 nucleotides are TGTGCCAGCAGTTTGGAGGGGGCTTTTCGCGGCTACACCTTC.

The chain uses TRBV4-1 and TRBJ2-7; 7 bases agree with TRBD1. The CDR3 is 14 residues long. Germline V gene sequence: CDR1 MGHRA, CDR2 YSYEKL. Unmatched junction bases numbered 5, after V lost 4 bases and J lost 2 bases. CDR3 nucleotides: TGCGCCAGCAGCCTGCCGGGACAGCCCTACGAGCAGTACTTC. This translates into CASSLPGQPYEQYF.

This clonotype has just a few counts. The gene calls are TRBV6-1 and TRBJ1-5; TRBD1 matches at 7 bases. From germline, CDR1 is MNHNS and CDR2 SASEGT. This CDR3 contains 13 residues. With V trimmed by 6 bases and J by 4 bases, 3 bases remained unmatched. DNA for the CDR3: TGTGCCAGCAGAAACAGGGGAAATCAGCCCCAGCATTTT. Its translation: CASRNRGNQPQHF.

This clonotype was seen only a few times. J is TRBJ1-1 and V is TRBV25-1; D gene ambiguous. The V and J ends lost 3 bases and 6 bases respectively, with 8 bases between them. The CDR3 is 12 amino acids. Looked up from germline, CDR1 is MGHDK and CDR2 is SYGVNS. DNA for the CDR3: TGTGCCAGCAGTGACCTCACAGCTGAAGCTTTCTTT. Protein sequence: CASSDLTAEAFF.

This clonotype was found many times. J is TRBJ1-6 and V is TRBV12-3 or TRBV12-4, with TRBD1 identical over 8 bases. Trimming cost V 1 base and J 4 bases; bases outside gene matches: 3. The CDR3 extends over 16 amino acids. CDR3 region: CASSLGTGTYNSPLHF. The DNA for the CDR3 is TGTGCCAGCAGTTTAGGGACAGGGACGTATAATTCACCCCTCCACTTT.

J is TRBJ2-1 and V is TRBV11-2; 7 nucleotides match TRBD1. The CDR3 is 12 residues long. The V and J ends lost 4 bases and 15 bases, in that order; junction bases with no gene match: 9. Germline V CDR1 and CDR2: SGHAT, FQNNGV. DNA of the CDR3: TGTGCCAGCAGCTCCCAAACAGGGGAACCGTTCTTC. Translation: CASSSQTGEPFF.

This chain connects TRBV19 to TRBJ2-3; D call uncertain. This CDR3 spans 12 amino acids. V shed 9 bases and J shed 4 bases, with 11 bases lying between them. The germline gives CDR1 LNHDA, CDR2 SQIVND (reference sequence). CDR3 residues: CASAPGPDTQYF. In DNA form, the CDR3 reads TGTGCCAGCGCTCCGGGCCCAGATACGCAGTATTTT.

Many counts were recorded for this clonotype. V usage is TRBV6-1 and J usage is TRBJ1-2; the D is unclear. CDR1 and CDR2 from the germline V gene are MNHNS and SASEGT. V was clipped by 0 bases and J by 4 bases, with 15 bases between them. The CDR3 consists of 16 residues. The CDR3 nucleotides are TGTGCCAGCAGTGAAGCTCCGGCCAACCATCTCTATGGCTACACCTTC. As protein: CASSEAPANHLYGYTF.

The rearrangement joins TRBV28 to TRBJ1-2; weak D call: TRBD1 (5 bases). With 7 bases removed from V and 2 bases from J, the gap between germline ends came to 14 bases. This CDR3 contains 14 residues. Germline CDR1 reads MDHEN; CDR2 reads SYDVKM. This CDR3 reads CASILRGVNYGYTF. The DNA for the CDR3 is TGTGCCAGCATCTTACGGGGGGTCAACTATGGCTACACCTTC.

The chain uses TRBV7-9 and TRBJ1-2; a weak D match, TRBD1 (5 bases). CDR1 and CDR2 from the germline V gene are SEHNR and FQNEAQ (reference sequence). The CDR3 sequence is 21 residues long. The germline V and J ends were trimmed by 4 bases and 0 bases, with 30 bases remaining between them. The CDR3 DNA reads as TGTGCCAGCAGCTCCGGATCCCTTAAAGGGGCTTGGAAAGAGACTAACTATGGCTACACCTTC. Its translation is CASSSGSLKGAWKETNYGYTF.

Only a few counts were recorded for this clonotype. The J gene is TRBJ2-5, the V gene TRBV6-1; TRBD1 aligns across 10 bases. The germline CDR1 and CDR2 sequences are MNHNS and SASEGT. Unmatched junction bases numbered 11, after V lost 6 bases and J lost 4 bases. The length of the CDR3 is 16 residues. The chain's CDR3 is CASRSDSGTGAETQYF. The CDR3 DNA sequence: TGTGCCAGCAGAAGCGATTCCGGGACAGGGGCAGAGACCCAGTACTTC.

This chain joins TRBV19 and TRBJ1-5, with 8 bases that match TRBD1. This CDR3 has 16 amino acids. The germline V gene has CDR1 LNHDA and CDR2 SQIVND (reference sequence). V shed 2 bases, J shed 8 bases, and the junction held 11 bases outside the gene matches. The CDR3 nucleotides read TGTGCCAGTAGTATAAGTCCAGGGGGCCTCGGGAAGCCCCAGCATTTT. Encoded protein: CASSISPGGLGKPQHF.

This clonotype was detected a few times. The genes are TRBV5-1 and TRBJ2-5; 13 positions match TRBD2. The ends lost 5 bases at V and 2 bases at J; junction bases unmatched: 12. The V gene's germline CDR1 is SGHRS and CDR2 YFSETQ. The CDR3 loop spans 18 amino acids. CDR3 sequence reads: CASRAGTGGLAGQETQYF. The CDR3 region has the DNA TGCGCCAGCAGGGCCGGGACAGGGGGACTAGCGGGACAAGAGACCCAGTACTTC.

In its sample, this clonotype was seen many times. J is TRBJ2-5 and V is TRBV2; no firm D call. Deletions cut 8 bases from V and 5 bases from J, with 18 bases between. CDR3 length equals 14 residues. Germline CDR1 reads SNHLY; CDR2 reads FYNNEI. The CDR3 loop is CASGVRASYETQYF. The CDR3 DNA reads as TGTGCCAGCGGAGTTCGAGCCTCATACGAGACCCAGTACTTC. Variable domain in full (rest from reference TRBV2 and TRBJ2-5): EPEVTQTPSHQVTQMGQEVILRCVPISNHLYFYWYRQILGQKVEFLVSFYNNEISEKSEIFDDQFSVERPDGSNFTLKIRSTKLEDSAMYFCASGVRASYETQYFGPGTRLLVL.

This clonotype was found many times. CDR3 sequence reads: CASSSTGGKDIQYF. The CDR3 DNA is TGTGCCAGCAGCTCGACAGGGGGTAAAGACATTCAGTACTTC. The chain carries TRBV2 and TRBJ2-4; 9 bases agree with TRBD1. Germline V gives CDR1 SNHLY, CDR2 FYNNEI. Losses at the gene ends were 6 bases for V and 8 bases for J; bases not matched to a gene: 8. This CDR3 region has 14 residues. Complete variable domain (other parts from reference TRBV2 and TRBJ2-4): EPEVTQTPSHQVTQMGQEVILRCVPISNHLYFYWYRQILGQKVEFLVSFYNNEISEKSEIFDDQFSVERPDGSNFTLKIRSTKLEDSAMYFCASSSTGGKDIQYFGAGTRLSVL.

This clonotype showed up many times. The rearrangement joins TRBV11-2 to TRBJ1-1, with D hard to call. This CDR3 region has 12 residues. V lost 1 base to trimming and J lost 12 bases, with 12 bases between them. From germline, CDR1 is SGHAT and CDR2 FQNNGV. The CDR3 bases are TGTGCCAGCAGCTTAGCCACCAAAGGGACTTTCTTT. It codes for CASSLATKGTFF. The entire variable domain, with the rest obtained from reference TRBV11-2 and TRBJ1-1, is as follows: EAGVAQSPRYKIIEKRQSVAFWCNPISGHATLYWYQQILGQGPKLLIQFQNNGVVDDSQLPKDRFSAERLKGVDSTLKIQPAKLEDSAVYLCASSLATKGTFFGQGTRLTVV.

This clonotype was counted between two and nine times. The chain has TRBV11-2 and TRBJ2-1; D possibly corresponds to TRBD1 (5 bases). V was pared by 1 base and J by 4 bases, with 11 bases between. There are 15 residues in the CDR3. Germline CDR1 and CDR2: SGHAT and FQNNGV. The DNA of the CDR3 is TGTGCCAGCAGCTTAGTCAAGGGGCTGTACAATGAGCAGTTCTTC. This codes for CASSLVKGLYNEQFF. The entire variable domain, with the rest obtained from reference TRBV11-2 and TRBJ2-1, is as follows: EAGVAQSPRYKIIEKRQSVAFWCNPISGHATLYWYQQILGQGPKLLIQFQNNGVVDDSQLPKDRFSAERLKGVDSTLKIQPAKLEDSAVYLCASSLVKGLYNEQFFGPGTRLTVL.

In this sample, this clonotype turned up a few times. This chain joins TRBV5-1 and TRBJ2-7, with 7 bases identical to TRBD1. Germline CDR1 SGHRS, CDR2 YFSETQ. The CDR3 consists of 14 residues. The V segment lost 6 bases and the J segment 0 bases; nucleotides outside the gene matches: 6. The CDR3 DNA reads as TGCGCCAGCAAACCGACAGGGAGCTCCTACGAGCAGTACTTC. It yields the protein CASKPTGSSYEQYF. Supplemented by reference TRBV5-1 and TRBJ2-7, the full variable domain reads KAGVTQTPRYLIKTRGQQVTLSCSPISGHRSVSWYQQTPGQGLQFLFEYFSETQRNKGNFPGRFSGRQFSNSRSEMNVSTLELGDSALYLCASKPTGSSYEQYFGPGTRLTVT.

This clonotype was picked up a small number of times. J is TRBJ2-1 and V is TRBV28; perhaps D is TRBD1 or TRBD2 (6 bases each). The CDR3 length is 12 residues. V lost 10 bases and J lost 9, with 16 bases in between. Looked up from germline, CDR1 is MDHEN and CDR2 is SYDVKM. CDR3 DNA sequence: TGTGCCACCCGCCCTGGGGGGCGTGAGCAGTTCTTC. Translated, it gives CATRPGGREQFF.

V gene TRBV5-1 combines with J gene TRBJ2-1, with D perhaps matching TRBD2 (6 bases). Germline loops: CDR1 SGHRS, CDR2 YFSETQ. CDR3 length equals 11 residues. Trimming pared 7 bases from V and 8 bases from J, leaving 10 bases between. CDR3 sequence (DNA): TGCGCCAGCGTTGGCGGGGATGAGCAGTTCTTC. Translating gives CASVGGDEQFF.

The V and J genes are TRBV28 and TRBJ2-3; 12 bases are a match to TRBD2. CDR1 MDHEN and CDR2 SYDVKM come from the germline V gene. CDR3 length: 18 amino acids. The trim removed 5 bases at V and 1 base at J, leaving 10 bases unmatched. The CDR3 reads CASSPRLTSGSGTDTQYF. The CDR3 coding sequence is TGTGCCAGCAGTCCTAGGTTGACTAGCGGGAGTGGCACAGATACGCAGTATTTT. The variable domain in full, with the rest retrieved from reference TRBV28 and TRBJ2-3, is DVKVTQSSRYLVKRTGEKVFLECVQDMDHENMFWYRQDPGLGLRLIYFSYDVKMKEKGDIPEGYSVSREKKERFSLILESASTNQTSMYLCASSPRLTSGSGTDTQYFGPGTRLTVL.

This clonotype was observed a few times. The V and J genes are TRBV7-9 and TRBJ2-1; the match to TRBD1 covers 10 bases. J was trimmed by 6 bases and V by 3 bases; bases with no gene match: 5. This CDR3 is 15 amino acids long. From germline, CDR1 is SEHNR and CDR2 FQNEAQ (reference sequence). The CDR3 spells CASSFGTGVSNEQFF. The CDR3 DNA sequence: TGTGCCAGCAGCTTCGGGACAGGGGTATCCAATGAGCAGTTCTTC.

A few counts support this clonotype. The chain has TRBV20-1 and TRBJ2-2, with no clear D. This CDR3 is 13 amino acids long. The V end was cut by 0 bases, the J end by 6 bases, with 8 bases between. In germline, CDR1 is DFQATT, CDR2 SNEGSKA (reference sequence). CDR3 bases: TGCAGTGCTAGAGAGGGCCTCCCCGGGGAGCTGTTTTTT. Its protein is CSAREGLPGELFF.

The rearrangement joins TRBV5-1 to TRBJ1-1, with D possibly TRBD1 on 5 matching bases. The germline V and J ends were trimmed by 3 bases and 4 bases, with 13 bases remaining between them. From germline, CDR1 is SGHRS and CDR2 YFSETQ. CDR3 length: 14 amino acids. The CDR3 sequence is CASSSSSGFTEAFF. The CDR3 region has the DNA TGCGCCAGCAGCTCAAGCTCAGGGTTCACTGAAGCTTTCTTT. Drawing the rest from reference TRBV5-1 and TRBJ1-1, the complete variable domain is KAGVTQTPRYLIKTRGQQVTLSCSPISGHRSVSWYQQTPGQGLQFLFEYFSETQRNKGNFPGRFSGRQFSNSRSEMNVSTLELGDSALYLCASSSSSGFTEAFFGQGTRLTVV.

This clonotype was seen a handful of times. CDR3 nucleotides: TGCAGTGCTAGAGCTTATAGGCTTAGCACAGATACGCAGTATTTT. Its protein is CSARAYRLSTDTQYF. This chain connects TRBV20-1 to TRBJ2-3; D gene uncertain. In germline, CDR1 is DFQATT, CDR2 SNEGSKA (reference sequence). Trimming stripped 1 base from V and 0 bases from J, with 11 bases between. The CDR3 is 15 residues long.

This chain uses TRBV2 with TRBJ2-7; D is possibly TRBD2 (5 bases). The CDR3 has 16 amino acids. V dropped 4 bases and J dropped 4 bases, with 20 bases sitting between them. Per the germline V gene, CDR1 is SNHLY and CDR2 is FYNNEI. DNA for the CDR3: TGTGCCAGCAGTGGAGACGGCGGGTACGTAGAATACGAGCAGTACTTC. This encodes CASSGDGGYVEYEQYF. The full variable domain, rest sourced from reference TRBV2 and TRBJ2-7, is EPEVTQTPSHQVTQMGQEVILRCVPISNHLYFYWYRQILGQKVEFLVSFYNNEISEKSEIFDDQFSVERPDGSNFTLKIRSTKLEDSAMYFCASSGDGGYVEYEQYFGPGTRLTVT.